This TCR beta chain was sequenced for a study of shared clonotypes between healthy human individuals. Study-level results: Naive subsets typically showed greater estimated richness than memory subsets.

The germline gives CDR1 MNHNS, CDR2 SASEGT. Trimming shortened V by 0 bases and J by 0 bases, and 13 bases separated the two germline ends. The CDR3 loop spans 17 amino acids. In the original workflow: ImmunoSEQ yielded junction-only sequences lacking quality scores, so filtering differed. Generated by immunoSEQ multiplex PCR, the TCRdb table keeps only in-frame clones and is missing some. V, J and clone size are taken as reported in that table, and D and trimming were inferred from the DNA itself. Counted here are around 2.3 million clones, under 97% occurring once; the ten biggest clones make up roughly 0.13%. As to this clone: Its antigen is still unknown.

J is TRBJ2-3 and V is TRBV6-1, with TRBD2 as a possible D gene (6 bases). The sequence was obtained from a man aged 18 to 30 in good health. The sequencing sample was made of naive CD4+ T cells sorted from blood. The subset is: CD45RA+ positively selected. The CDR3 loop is CASSEALMGGSTDTQYF. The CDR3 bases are TGTGCCAGCAGTGAAGCGCTGATGGGGGGAAGCACAGATACGCAGTATTTT.